This is a list of T cell receptor beta chains from one sample in a study of blood T cell repertoires in COVID-19. Generated by immunoSEQ multiplex PCR, the TCRdb table keeps only in-frame clones and is missing some. The sample lists 70,000 to 95,000 clones, around nine tenths seen once, with 3% to 4% in the top ten. The source material was peripheral blood. The source is a woman between 50 and 59 years old in a cohort sampled during active COVID-19. Each CDR3 is given with its conserved first and last residue. The D gene is left open where the match is weak. Some rows mark clone size as missing; the rest say once, few, many or name a class of expanded clone.

j_gene: TRBJ1-2
v_gene: TRBV12-3/TRBV12-4
d_gene: .
abundance: .
CDR3nt: TGTGCCAGCAGTTACCAGGCTTCGTCAGGCTACACCTTC
CDR3aa: CASSYQASSGYTF

j_gene: TRBJ2-7
v_gene: TRBV11-3
d_gene: .
abundance: .
CDR3nt: TGTGCCAGCAGCTTATATCGCCTAGCCCACGAGCAGTACTTC
CDR3aa: CASSLYRLAHEQYF

j_gene: TRBJ2-7
v_gene: TRBV27
d_gene: TRBD1
abundance: .
CDR3nt: TGTGCCAGCAGTATCTCGGCCGGGACAGGGCCCTACGAGCAGTACTTC
CDR3aa: CASSISAGTGPYEQYF

j_gene: TRBJ2-5
v_gene: TRBV24-1
d_gene: .
abundance: .
CDR3nt: TGTGCCACCAGTGATAGGGAGGCCCAGTACTTC
CDR3aa: CATSDREAQYF

j_gene: TRBJ2-3
v_gene: TRBV25-1
d_gene: .
abundance: .
CDR3nt: TGTGCCAGCAGTGAATACCGGGGCACAGATACGCAGTATTTT
CDR3aa: CASSEYRGTDTQYF

j_gene: TRBJ2-3
v_gene: TRBV3-1/TRBV3-2
d_gene: TRBD2
abundance: .
CDR3nt: TGTGCCAGCAGCCCGGGACTAGCGGGGGCGGAGGGGTATTTT
CDR3aa: CASSPGLAGAEGYF

j_gene: TRBJ1-6
v_gene: TRBV7-9
d_gene: TRBD1
abundance: few
CDR3nt: TGTGCCAGCAGCTTTGGACAGGGAGAGGCTTCACCCCTCCACTTT
CDR3aa: CASSFGQGEASPLHF

j_gene: TRBJ2-7
v_gene: TRBV11-2
d_gene: .
abundance: .
CDR3nt: TGTGCCAGCAGCTTAGTCCCGACAGTACAGTACTTC
CDR3aa: CASSLVPTVQYF

j_gene: TRBJ1-6
v_gene: TRBV7-9
d_gene: TRBD1
abundance: once
CDR3nt: TGTGCCAGGGAGGGGGGTTACCGGGACAGGGGAAAATCACCCCTCCACTTT
CDR3aa: CAREGGYRDRGKSPLHF

j_gene: TRBJ1-1
v_gene: TRBV10-3
d_gene: .
abundance: .
CDR3nt: TGTGCCATCAGGATATCGATCGTCAGGGGCACTGAAGCTTTCTTT
CDR3aa: CAIRISIVRGTEAFF

j_gene: TRBJ1-2
v_gene: TRBV11-2
d_gene: TRBD1
abundance: few
CDR3nt: TGTGCCAGCAGCTTCGCAGGGGGCTATGGCTACACCTTC
CDR3aa: CASSFAGGYGYTF

j_gene: TRBJ2-7
v_gene: TRBV4-2
d_gene: TRBD2
abundance: .
CDR3nt: TGTGCCAGCAGCCCGGACCTAGCGGGAGGCCCCTACGAGCAGTACTTC
CDR3aa: CASSPDLAGGPYEQYF

j_gene: TRBJ2-7
v_gene: TRBV5-6
d_gene: TRBD1
abundance: .
CDR3nt: TGTGCCAGCAGCTTACAGGGGGCGCAGTACTTC
CDR3aa: CASSLQGAQYF

j_gene: TRBJ1-1
v_gene: TRBV19
d_gene: TRBD1
abundance: .
CDR3nt: TGTGCCAGTAGTTCGGACAGGTCGAACACTGAAGCTTTCTTT
CDR3aa: CASSSDRSNTEAFF

j_gene: TRBJ2-1
v_gene: TRBV19
d_gene: TRBD2
abundance: .
CDR3nt: TGTGCCAGTAGTAAGGGGCCCTCTCCGGCGGGAGTGCGGAATGAGCAGTTCTTC
CDR3aa: CASSKGPSPAGVRNEQFF

j_gene: TRBJ2-1
v_gene: TRBV7-6
d_gene: TRBD2
abundance: .
CDR3nt: TGTGCCAGCATGTTGGCTAGCGGGGGCAACAATGAGCAGTTCTTC
CDR3aa: CASMLASGGNNEQFF

j_gene: TRBJ1-1
v_gene: TRBV4-1
d_gene: .
abundance: .
CDR3nt: TGCGCCAGCAGCCGAGAAGCGGGGACTGAAGCTTTCTTT
CDR3aa: CASSREAGTEAFF

j_gene: TRBJ2-7
v_gene: TRBV5-1
d_gene: TRBD1
abundance: .
CDR3nt: TGCGCCAGCAGCTTGGCCTACTGGTCAGGGGGCGCCTACGAGCAGTACTTC
CDR3aa: CASSLAYWSGGAYEQYF

j_gene: TRBJ2-1
v_gene: TRBV4-2
d_gene: TRBD2
abundance: .
CDR3nt: TGTGCCAGCAGCCAGGGACTAGCGGACAATGAGCAGTTCTTC
CDR3aa: CASSQGLADNEQFF

j_gene: TRBJ1-4
v_gene: TRBV28
d_gene: TRBD1
abundance: .
CDR3nt: TGTGCCAGCAGTCGCAGGGGGTCAGAGGAAAAACTGTTTTTT
CDR3aa: CASSRRGSEEKLFF

j_gene: TRBJ2-5
v_gene: TRBV27
d_gene: TRBD1
abundance: few
CDR3nt: TGTGCCAGCAGTTGGACAGGGGGAGGAAAGACCCAGTACTTC
CDR3aa: CASSWTGGGKTQYF

j_gene: TRBJ1-1
v_gene: TRBV19
d_gene: .
abundance: .
CDR3nt: TGTGCCAGTAGGGTGGAGAGGCTTACTGAAGCTTTCTTT
CDR3aa: CASRVERLTEAFF

j_gene: TRBJ1-5
v_gene: TRBV15
d_gene: .
abundance: once
CDR3nt: TGTGCCGCGGCGGCCGTCGGTCAGCCCCAGCATTTT
CDR3aa: CAAAAVGQPQHF

j_gene: TRBJ1-2
v_gene: TRBV12-3/TRBV12-4
d_gene: .
abundance: .
CDR3nt: TGTGCCAGCAGTTTGAGACAGGACTATGGCTACACCTTC
CDR3aa: CASSLRQDYGYTF

j_gene: TRBJ2-3
v_gene: TRBV9
d_gene: TRBD2
abundance: .
CDR3nt: TGTGCCAGCAGCCCCCGAGAGTTAGCGGGGGCGGATACGCAGTATTTT
CDR3aa: CASSPRELAGADTQYF

j_gene: TRBJ1-2
v_gene: TRBV12-3/TRBV12-4
d_gene: .
abundance: .
CDR3nt: TGTGCCAGCAGTTCGAGGGCCGCGGGCTACACCTTC
CDR3aa: CASSSRAAGYTF

j_gene: TRBJ2-1
v_gene: TRBV7-9
d_gene: .
abundance: .
CDR3nt: TGTGCCAGCAGCAACGCAGGGGCTAATGAGCAGTTCTTC
CDR3aa: CASSNAGANEQFF

j_gene: TRBJ2-1
v_gene: TRBV10-3
d_gene: TRBD1
abundance: .
CDR3nt: TGTGCCATCAGTGAGGGGACAGGGTTCGATGAGCAGTTCTTC
CDR3aa: CAISEGTGFDEQFF

j_gene: TRBJ2-2
v_gene: TRBV6-5
d_gene: .
abundance: .
CDR3nt: TGTGCCAGCAGTCCCGAGGGGACTCTCACCGGGGAGCTGTTTTTT
CDR3aa: CASSPEGTLTGELFF

j_gene: TRBJ2-5
v_gene: TRBV10-3
d_gene: .
abundance: once
CDR3nt: TGTGCCATCAGACCCGGGACATGGTTTGGGTTGGAGACCCAGTACTTC
CDR3aa: CAIRPGTWFGLETQYF

j_gene: TRBJ1-2
v_gene: TRBV4-2
d_gene: .
abundance: .
CDR3nt: TGTGCCAGCAGCCAAGAATACCTCTCCACGGGTGGCTACACCTTC
CDR3aa: CASSQEYLSTGGYTF

j_gene: TRBJ2-3
v_gene: TRBV6-6
d_gene: TRBD2
abundance: .
CDR3nt: TGTGCCAGCCTCAAACGGGGGGGCACAGATACGCAGTATTTT
CDR3aa: CASLKRGGTDTQYF

j_gene: TRBJ2-7
v_gene: TRBV10-1
d_gene: .
abundance: .
CDR3nt: TGCGCCAGCAGTGAGGGCTTGGGGGGACAGAGCCTCTACGAGCAGTACTTC
CDR3aa: CASSEGLGGQSLYEQYF

j_gene: TRBJ2-7
v_gene: TRBV5-4
d_gene: .
abundance: .
CDR3nt: TGTGCCAGCAGCTTGGCAGGGAACTCCTACGAGCAGTACTTC
CDR3aa: CASSLAGNSYEQYF

j_gene: TRBJ1-2
v_gene: TRBV18
d_gene: .
abundance: once
CDR3nt: TGTGCCAGCTCACCCCAAACAGGGTACGGTGATGGCTACACCTTC
CDR3aa: CASSPQTGYGDGYTF